This is a list of T cell receptor beta chains from one sample in a study of T cell responses to AZD1222 COVID-19 vaccine. The assay was immunoSEQ multiplex PCR, and TCRdb's table has in-frame clones only and misses some. The top ten hold roughly 4.4% of the sample, which has roughly 120,000 clones, around 87% seen once. The source was peripheral blood, collected 28 days after the second AZD1222 dose. All receptors derive from an adult who received the AZD1222 COVID-19 vaccine. Both conserved end residues are part of each CDR3. Each record gives: clone size, J gene, V gene, D gene, CDR3 DNA, CDR3 protein. A D gene is named only where the DNA matches it firmly. Clone sizes are given selectively: once, few, many, or a class where the clone is expanded.

abundance: -; j_gene: TRBJ1-4; v_gene: TRBV4-2; d_gene: TRBD1; CDR3nt: TGTGCCAGCAGCCAAGAAACAGGGGACTCCGGGGAAAAACTGTTTTTT; CDR3aa: CASSQETGDSGEKLFF
abundance: once; j_gene: TRBJ1-1; v_gene: TRBV28; d_gene: -; CDR3nt: TGTGCCAGCAGTTTACGGGTAGCTGAAGCTTTCTTT; CDR3aa: CASSLRVAEAFF
abundance: -; j_gene: TRBJ2-4; v_gene: TRBV5-4; d_gene: TRBD2; CDR3nt: TGTGCCAGCAGCTTGGGGCCAGCGGGAGTATCCAAAAACATTCAGTACTTC; CDR3aa: CASSLGPAGVSKNIQYF
abundance: -; j_gene: TRBJ1-5; v_gene: TRBV6-2/TRBV6-3; d_gene: -; CDR3nt: TGTGCCAGCAGTTACTCCGGACAGCCCAATCAGCCCCAGCATTTT; CDR3aa: CASSYSGQPNQPQHF
abundance: -; j_gene: TRBJ2-1; v_gene: TRBV10-2; d_gene: -; CDR3nt: TGCGCCAGCAGTGCGGCGAGCGGCAATGAGCAGTTCTTC; CDR3aa: CASSAASGNEQFF
abundance: -; j_gene: TRBJ2-7; v_gene: TRBV5-1; d_gene: -; CDR3nt: TGCGCCAGCAGCTTGGTCGTCGGCAGCTCCTACGAGCAGTACTTC; CDR3aa: CASSLVVGSSYEQYF
abundance: -; j_gene: TRBJ2-7; v_gene: TRBV3-1/TRBV3-2; d_gene: TRBD1; CDR3nt: TGTGCCAGCAGCCAAGATCGGGGACAGGGGGCCTTCTACGAGCAGTACTTC; CDR3aa: CASSQDRGQGAFYEQYF
abundance: -; j_gene: TRBJ1-6; v_gene: TRBV30; d_gene: -; CDR3nt: TGTGCCTGGAGAGGACTTGGGGCCCGCGATAATTCACCCCTCCACTTT; CDR3aa: CAWRGLGARDNSPLHF
abundance: many; j_gene: TRBJ2-1; v_gene: TRBV20-1; d_gene: -; CDR3nt: TGCAGTGCTAGAGCCCTCCATGAGCAGTTCTTC; CDR3aa: CSARALHEQFF
abundance: few; j_gene: TRBJ1-1; v_gene: TRBV7-2; d_gene: TRBD1; CDR3nt: TGTGCCAGCAGCCTGAACCCAGGGGGAGGAACTGAAGCTTTCTTT; CDR3aa: CASSLNPGGGTEAFF
abundance: -; j_gene: TRBJ1-3; v_gene: TRBV7-2; d_gene: -; CDR3nt: TGTGCCAGCAGCCCCGGGTCCGCATCTGGAAACACCATATATTTT; CDR3aa: CASSPGSASGNTIYF
abundance: -; j_gene: TRBJ2-7; v_gene: TRBV18; d_gene: TRBD1; CDR3nt: TGTGCCAGCTCACCTCCCGGGACAGCCACCTACGAGCAGTACTTC; CDR3aa: CASSPPGTATYEQYF
abundance: -; j_gene: TRBJ1-1; v_gene: TRBV4-3; d_gene: -; CDR3nt: TGCGCCAGCAGCCAAGAAGCAGGAACTGAAGCTTTCTTT; CDR3aa: CASSQEAGTEAFF
abundance: -; j_gene: TRBJ2-2; v_gene: TRBV19; d_gene: -; CDR3nt: TGTGCCAGTAGTATTTCAGGGTACACCGGGGAGCTGTTTTTT; CDR3aa: CASSISGYTGELFF
abundance: -; j_gene: TRBJ2-6; v_gene: TRBV7-2; d_gene: TRBD1; CDR3nt: TGTGCCAGCAGCAGAACAGGGGCCGCCAGCTCTGGGGCCAACGTCCTGACTTTC; CDR3aa: CASSRTGAASSGANVLTF
abundance: -; j_gene: TRBJ1-1; v_gene: TRBV3-1/TRBV3-2; d_gene: -; CDR3nt: TGTGCCAGCAGCCAAGATCAGGGGAACACTGAAGCTTTCTTT; CDR3aa: CASSQDQGNTEAFF
abundance: -; j_gene: TRBJ1-2; v_gene: TRBV10-3; d_gene: TRBD1; CDR3nt: TGTGCCACCCAGGGGGGCGTGAACTATGGCTACACCTTC; CDR3aa: CATQGGVNYGYTF
abundance: -; j_gene: TRBJ2-6; v_gene: TRBV14; d_gene: -; CDR3nt: TGTGCCAGCAGCGAAGGGTCGGGGACTGGGGCCAACGTCCTGACTTTC; CDR3aa: CASSEGSGTGANVLTF
abundance: few; j_gene: TRBJ2-5; v_gene: TRBV4-1; d_gene: -; CDR3nt: TGCGCCAGCAGCCAAGAACTAGTACGAGAGACCCAGTACTTC; CDR3aa: CASSQELVRETQYF
abundance: -; j_gene: TRBJ1-2; v_gene: TRBV18; d_gene: TRBD1; CDR3nt: TGTGCCAGCTCACCAGGAGGGGGCAGGTATGGCTACACCTTC; CDR3aa: CASSPGGGRYGYTF
abundance: -; j_gene: TRBJ2-5; v_gene: TRBV13; d_gene: -; CDR3nt: TGTGCCAGCAGCTTAGGTCTGGGTTTCCAAGAGACCCAGTACTTC; CDR3aa: CASSLGLGFQETQYF
abundance: -; j_gene: TRBJ2-1; v_gene: TRBV5-4; d_gene: -; CDR3nt: TGTGCCAGCAGCTTGGAAATAGCTCATGAGCAGTTCTTC; CDR3aa: CASSLEIAHEQFF
abundance: -; j_gene: TRBJ1-2; v_gene: TRBV14; d_gene: -; CDR3nt: TGTGCCAGCAGCCAACACTGGGATGGAGATATTAACTATGGCTACACCTTC; CDR3aa: CASSQHWDGDINYGYTF